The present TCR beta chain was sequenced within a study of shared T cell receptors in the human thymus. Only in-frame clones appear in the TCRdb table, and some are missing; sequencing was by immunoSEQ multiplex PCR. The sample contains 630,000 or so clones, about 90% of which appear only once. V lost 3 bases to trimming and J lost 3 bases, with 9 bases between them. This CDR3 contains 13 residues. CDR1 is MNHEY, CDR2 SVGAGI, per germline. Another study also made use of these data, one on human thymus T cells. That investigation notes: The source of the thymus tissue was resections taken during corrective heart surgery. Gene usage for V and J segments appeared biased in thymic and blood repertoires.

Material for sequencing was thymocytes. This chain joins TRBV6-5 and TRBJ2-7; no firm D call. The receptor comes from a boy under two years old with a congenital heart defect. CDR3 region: CASSYRRFYEQYF. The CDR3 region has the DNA TGTGCCAGCAGTTATAGGCGGTTCTACGAGCAGTACTTC.